These 17 T cell receptor beta chains share one sample of origin, sequenced in a study of metastatic and nonmetastatic thyroid tumors. Via MiXCR, TCRdb re-called the PCR reads. Of some 33,000 clones in the sample, roughly 15% were seen once. No patient had received any treatment before thyroid surgery. The sample consisted of blood. The source is a male donor with papillary thyroid cancer or a benign thyroid nodule (not recorded which). Some clones in this sample may be carry-over from other donors' samples.

The chain is built from TRBV7-2 and TRBJ1-2, with D unresolved. CDR3 length equals 13 residues. Between the trimmed V and J ends, which lost 1 base and 11 bases, there was a span of 14 bases. The V gene's germline CDR1 is SGHTA and CDR2 FQGNSA. DNA for the CDR3: TGTGCCAGCAGCTTAGGGGTTCTATATGAATACACCTTC. Amino acids: CASSLGVLYEYTF.

This clone came up many times. The chain joins TRBV7-6 to TRBJ1-5; TRBD1 might be the D (6 bases). V was clipped by 4 bases and J by 9 bases, with 16 bases between them. Looked up from germline, CDR1 is SGHVS and CDR2 is FNYEAQ. This CDR3 region has 14 residues. This CDR3 reads CASSSGQPQGPQHF. CDR3 nucleotide sequence: TGTGCCAGCAGCTCAGGACAGCCCCAAGGGCCCCAGCATTTT.

This clone was counted only a few times. This chain links TRBV3-1 with TRBJ2-5; possible D gene TRBD2, 6 bases. CDR3 length: 13 amino acids. With 4 bases removed from V and 5 bases from J, the gap between germline ends came to 11 bases. The germline V gene encodes CDR1 LGHDT and CDR2 YNNKEL (reference sequence). Written as DNA, the CDR3 is TGTGCCAGCAGCCGGAGGGGCCGGGAGACCCAGTACTTC. It yields the protein CASSRRGRETQYF.

This clone was counted between two and nine times. The gene calls are TRBV20-1 and TRBJ1-5, with 8 bases fitting TRBD1. Trimming took 5 bases from V and 1 from J; bases not matched to a gene: 4. The CDR3 runs to 14 residues. CDR1 is DFQATT and CDR2 is SNEGSKA in the germline V gene (reference sequence). The CDR3 nucleotides are TGCAGTGCTCCACAGGGGGTGAGCAATCAGCCCCAGCATTTT. Amino acids: CSAPQGVSNQPQHF.

This clone was observed many times. The V and J genes are TRBV3-1 and TRBJ2-3; D might be TRBD2 (6 bases). V was pared by 0 bases and J by 9 bases, with 13 bases between. The CDR3 is 14 residues long. CDR1 is LGHDT, CDR2 YNNKEL, per germline (reference sequence). The CDR3 coding sequence is TGTGCCAGCAGCCAAGATCTTGGGACTCGCACGCAGTATTTT. Its protein product is CASSQDLGTRTQYF.

This clone was detected ten times or more. V and J are TRBV19 and TRBJ1-1; D gene uncertain. The V and J ends lost 5 bases and 8 bases respectively, with 15 bases between them. The CDR3 contains 13 residues. Germline V lookup: CDR1 LNHDA, CDR2 SQIVND (reference sequence). CDR3 nucleotides: TGTGCCAGTAGTCCCACCGGAAACAGCGAAGCTTTCTTT. This sequence encodes CASSPTGNSEAFF.

This clone was seen many times. The chain carries TRBV6-2 or TRBV6-3 and TRBJ1-2; 7 positions agree with TRBD1. The length of the CDR3 is 14 residues. CDR1 MNHEY and CDR2 SVGEGT come from the germline V gene. The J segment lost 6 bases and the V segment lost 5 bases, leaving 9 bases of the junction unmatched. The CDR3, as DNA: TGTGCCAGCAGTCAGACAGGGTTTCCGGATGGCTACACCTTC. Protein sequence: CASSQTGFPDGYTF.

For this clone: A read error may produce the germline difference seen at one junction end. The chain couples TRBV5-1 to TRBJ2-1, with 9 bases matching TRBD1. This CDR3 comprises 11 residues. Germline CDR1 reads SGHRS; CDR2 reads YFSETQ. The CDR3 reads CASSLGTGDVF. DNA of the CDR3: TGCGCCAGCAGCTTGGGGACAGGGGATGTCTTC.

In this sample, this clone turned up many times. V gene TRBV2 combines with J gene TRBJ1-2; D remains unclear. This CDR3 comprises 14 residues. Germline CDR1 and CDR2: SNHLY and FYNNEI. V lost 6 bases, J lost 4 bases, and 15 bases lay in between. This CDR3 reads CASRGQTTSYGYTF. Written as DNA, the CDR3 is TGTGCCAGCAGGGGCCAGACTACCAGCTATGGCTACACCTTC. Combining the CDR3 with reference TRBV2 and TRBJ1-2 gives the whole variable domain EPEVTQTPSHQVTQMGQEVILRCVPISNHLYFYWYRQILGQKVEFLVSFYNNEISEKSEIFDDQFSVERPDGSNFTLKIRSTKLEDSAMYFCASRGQTTSYGYTFGSGTRLTVV.

This clone showed up many times. This chain connects TRBV7-3 to TRBJ2-1; 7 bases fit TRBD2. This CDR3 region has 15 residues. CDR1 is SGHTA and CDR2 is FQGTGA in the germline V gene. With V trimmed by 4 bases and J by 7 bases, 10 bases remained unmatched. In DNA form, the CDR3 reads TGTGCCAGCAGCTCCCCGGGAGCGGGAAGTAATGAGCAGTTCTTC. Amino acids: CASSSPGAGSNEQFF.

This clone has at least ten counts. The chain recombines TRBV5-1 with TRBJ2-3; D not certain. CDR1 is SGHRS and CDR2 is YFSETQ in the germline V gene. There are 15 residues in the CDR3. With 6 bases removed from V and 0 bases from J, the gap between germline ends came to 14 bases. The CDR3 DNA reads as TGCGCCAGCAAAGGATCGGGTCTTAGCACAGATACGCAGTATTTT. It is translated as CASKGSGLSTDTQYF.

This clone occurred many times. The chain joins TRBV28 to TRBJ2-7; 9 bases are a match to TRBD1. The V and J ends lost 2 bases and 5 bases, in that order; junction bases with no gene match: 7. The CDR3 has 15 amino acids. The germline gives CDR1 MDHEN, CDR2 SYDVKM. This CDR3 reads CASSLGGQGRDEQYF. The CDR3 DNA follows: TGTGCCAGCAGTTTAGGGGGACAGGGTAGAGACGAGCAGTACTTC.

This clone was counted many times. CDR3 amino acids: CASRPPRGSNTEAFF. CDR3 nucleotides: TGTGCCAGCAGGCCTCCCAGGGGATCGAACACTGAAGCTTTCTTT. The chain links TRBV7-8 to TRBJ1-1; the D gene is possibly TRBD1 (6 bases). CDR3 size: 15 residues. Trimming cost V 6 bases and J 1 base, with 15 bases left between them. Germline-derived CDR1 and CDR2 are SGHVS and FQNEAQ.

This clone occurred many times. The chain couples TRBV19 to TRBJ2-3, with TRBD1 identical over 8 bases. J lost 5 bases, V lost 3 bases, and 7 bases had no gene match. In germline, CDR1 is LNHDA, CDR2 SQIVND (reference sequence). There are 15 residues in the CDR3. The CDR3 loop is CASSIRTGLGDTQYF. CDR3 bases: TGTGCCAGTAGTATCCGGACAGGGTTGGGAGATACGCAGTATTTT. Together with reference TRBV19 and TRBJ2-3, the CDR3 gives the full variable domain: DGGITQSPKYLFRKEGQNVTLSCEQNLNHDAMYWYRQDPGQGLRLIYYSQIVNDFQKGDIAEGYSVSREKKESFPLTVTSAQKNPTAFYLCASSIRTGLGDTQYFGPGTRLTVL.

This clone was detected ten times or more. This chain uses TRBV4-3 with TRBJ1-5, with no clear D. The V end lost 0 bases, the J end lost 7 bases, and 10 bases lay between the germline ends. The CDR3 has 14 amino acids. Per the germline V gene, CDR1 is LGHNA and CDR2 is YSLEER. Here the CDR3 reads CASSQDVGLQPQHF. CDR3 nucleotides: TGCGCCAGCAGCCAAGATGTGGGGTTACAGCCCCAGCATTTT.

This clone turned up a few times. V usage is TRBV6-2 or TRBV6-3 and J usage is TRBJ2-1; 10 bases match TRBD1. Germline trimming cut 6 bases from V and 8 bases from J; bases unmatched to any gene: 4. Germline CDR1 and CDR2: MNHEY and SVGEGT. The CDR3 extends over 13 amino acids. The DNA for the CDR3 is TGTGCCAGCAGCGGACAGGGGGGTGATGAGCAGTTCTTC. Protein: CASSGQGGDEQFF.

This clone was seen ten or more times. This sequence joins TRBV5-6 and TRBJ2-7; D gene ambiguous. This CDR3 has 14 amino acids. Germline CDR1 and CDR2: SGHDT and YYEEEE. V dropped 0 bases and J dropped 4 bases, with 11 bases sitting between them. The chain's CDR3 is CASSLARTLYEQYF. The CDR3 DNA reads TGTGCCAGCAGCTTGGCCAGGACCTTATACGAGCAGTACTTC.